Given below is one T cell receptor beta chain in context. This sample is part of a study of blood T cell repertoires in COVID-19. Study in general: Nucleic acid was either cDNA or gDNA, and it came from T cells, B-cell-depleted T cells, or PBMCs.

Germline values: CDR1 SGHKS, CDR2 YYEKEE (reference sequence). The CDR3 extends over 14 amino acids. Trimming stripped 4 bases from V and 0 bases from J, with 8 bases between. The data were produced by immunoSEQ multiplex PCR, yet TCRdb's version contains in-frame clones alone and is incomplete. The sample yields about 330,000 clones, roughly 90% seen once. The sequencing sample was made of PBMCs or T cells enriched from blood (not recorded which). The origin of this receptor is a woman aged 25 to 39 who had recovered from COVID-19. V usage is TRBV5-5 and J usage is TRBJ1-3; D gene unclear. Here the CDR3 reads CASSGRSSGNTIYF. DNA of the CDR3: TGTGCCAGCAGCGGGAGGAGCTCTGGAAACACCATATATTTT.